This record concerns one T cell receptor (beta chain) sequence. No antigen is known for it. This specimen belongs to a study of Ad26.COV2.S vaccination and SARS-CoV-2 variants. Study at large: The COV1001 Ad26.COV2.S trial arm included the donor.

Indicated treatment: around 19 received Ad26.COV2.S at low or high dose, single or two shots; 5 received placebo; per-sample allocation not given. The samples date from day 63 after the first vaccine or placebo injection. Study-level results: Recipients given vaccine exceeded placebo recipients in spike-specific TCR breadth.

The assay was immunoSEQ multiplex PCR, and TCRdb's table has in-frame clones only and misses some. The table lists approximately 410,000 clones, about 92% of them singletons. Germline V lookup: CDR1 MDHEN, CDR2 SYDVKM. CDR3 length: 13 amino acids. The ends were cut back, 7 bases at V and 3 bases at J, with 12 bases in the middle. The chain carries TRBV28 and TRBJ1-1; D is ambiguous. The receptor was derived from a person between 18 and 65 years old who received the Ad26.COV2.S COVID-19 vaccine or a placebo. Here the sequenced sample was peripheral blood, taken in a trial of Ad26.COV2.S vaccine versus placebo. CDR3 DNA: TGTGCCAGCATTCGACCGATGGACACTGAAGCTTTCTTT. Its protein product is CASIRPMDTEAFF.